This passage covers 15 T cell receptor beta chains from one sample sequenced in a study of blood T cells in healthy people across ages. It was with a sample-barcoded 5' primer and a J-beta primer mix that a second PCR of about 6 to 12 cycles was run. TCRdb reprocessed the 5' RACE reads via MiXCR and lists one record per CDR3 protein. The table shows over a million distinct CDR3 sequences, with 35% to 45% occurring only once. The material sequenced was blood. The receptors come from a woman under 30 in good health.

The chain recombines TRBV27 with TRBJ2-6; D call uncertain. From germline, CDR1 is MNHEY and CDR2 SMNVEV (reference sequence). CDR3 length: 16 amino acids. The V end was cut by 3 bases, the J end by 1 base, with 10 bases between. CDR3 region: CASSFLSASGANVLTF. DNA for the CDR3: TGTGCCAGCAGTTTCCTTTCCGCTTCTGGGGCCAACGTCCTGACTTTC.

Points on this clonotype: One end of the junction fails to match germline, which may point to a read error. This chain uses TRBV15 with TRBJ2-1, with D tentatively TRBD1 (6 bases). Germline V gives CDR1 LNHNV, CDR2 YYDKDF (reference sequence). This CDR3 spans 16 amino acids. CDR3 nucleotides: TGTGCCGCCAGCAGGCCGGACAGCCTGCCCTACAATGAGCAGTTCTTC. This sequence encodes CAASRPDSLPYNEQFF.

This clonotype was seen only a few times. V gene TRBV5-6 combines with J gene TRBJ1-4; 8 bases match TRBD1. Germline CDR1 reads SGHDT; CDR2 reads YYEEEE. Trimming took 4 bases from V and 13 from J; bases not matched to a gene: 15. CDR3 size: 15 residues. The CDR3 nucleotides read TGTGCCAGCAGCCTAGAAGACAGGGGACCGAAAAGACTGTTTTTT. As protein: CASSLEDRGPKRLFF.

The V call is TRBV11-2, the J call TRBJ2-1, with a weak D call TRBD1 (6 bases). The CDR3 length is 16 residues. The germline CDR1 and CDR2 sequences are SGHAT and FQNNGV. Trimming cost V 0 bases and J 0 bases, with 9 bases left between them. The CDR3 coding sequence is TGTGCCAGCAGCTTAGATCAGGGGAGCTCCTACAATGAGCAGTTCTTC. Translated, it gives CASSLDQGSSYNEQFF.

The genes are TRBV7-9 and TRBJ2-7; no definite D call. The germline V gene encodes CDR1 SEHNR and CDR2 FQNEAQ (reference sequence). The CDR3 runs to 14 residues. V was shortened by 3 bases and J by 2 bases, with 11 bases between the two germline ends. The CDR3 sequence: CASSFGVVAYEQYF. Written as DNA, the CDR3 is TGTGCCAGCAGCTTTGGCGTCGTAGCCTACGAGCAGTACTTC.

CDR3 in amino acids: CAREAGENTEAFF. CDR3 coding DNA: TGTGCCAGAGAGGCAGGGGAGAACACTGAAGCTTTCTTT. The chain carries TRBV21-1 and TRBJ1-1; the table's D call TRBD1 went unverified against the DNA. TRBV21-1 is noted as a pseudogene. This CDR3 comprises 13 residues.

This sequence joins TRBV7-2 and TRBJ2-1; weak D call: TRBD2 (8 bases). The germline gives CDR1 SGHTA, CDR2 FQGNSA. The CDR3 is made up of 19 amino acids. V was shortened by 2 bases and J by 6 bases, with 26 bases between the two germline ends. CDR3 sequence (DNA): TGTGCCAGCAGCTTACGGACTAGCAGGGGGGCCACAACTCCCAATGAGCAGTTCTTC. Its protein is CASSLRTSRGATTPNEQFF.

This chain connects TRBV3-1 to TRBJ2-5, with TRBD1 identical over 11 bases. This CDR3 is 16 amino acids long. The ends lost 3 bases at V and 7 bases at J; junction bases unmatched: 10. Germline loops: CDR1 LGHDT, CDR2 YNNKEL (reference sequence). The DNA for the CDR3 is TGTGCCAGCAGCCATCTGGGACAGGGGGTCTCTAGGACCCAGTACTTC. This codes for CASSHLGQGVSRTQYF.

The J gene is TRBJ1-3, the V gene TRBV2, with a tentative D call TRBD1 (5 bases). The V and J ends lost 8 bases and 3 bases respectively, with 11 bases between them. CDR1 SNHLY and CDR2 FYNNEI come from the germline V gene. The CDR3 loop spans 13 amino acids. The CDR3 reads CASSRGGGNTIYF. The CDR3 coding sequence is TGTGCCAGCTCGAGGGGTGGTGGAAACACCATATATTTT.

The chain joins TRBV28 to TRBJ2-3; D might be TRBD2 (5 bases). Trimming removed 3 bases from V and 0 bases from J, with 13 bases in between. This CDR3 spans 16 amino acids. Germline CDR1 is MDHEN and CDR2 is SYDVKM. CDR3 bases: TGTGCCAGCAGTTTCTCCAGCGGAGCTAGCACAGATACGCAGTATTTT. Its translation is CASSFSSGASTDTQYF. The variable domain in full, completed from reference TRBV28 and TRBJ2-3, reads DVKVTQSSRYLVKRTGEKVFLECVQDMDHENMFWYRQDPGLGLRLIYFSYDVKMKEKGDIPEGYSVSREKKERFSLILESASTNQTSMYLCASSFSSGASTDTQYFGPGTRLTVL.

This clonotype has just a few counts. This chain links TRBV15 with TRBJ1-2; TRBD1 might be the D (5 bases). Germline V gene sequence: CDR1 LNHNV, CDR2 YYDKDF (reference sequence). CDR3 length equals 14 residues. V was clipped by 0 bases and J by 4 bases, with 9 bases between them. CDR3 protein: CATSRDNGGYGYTF. The CDR3 nucleotides are TGTGCCACCAGCAGAGATAACGGGGGCTATGGCTACACCTTC.

This clonotype was recorded a few times. The chain joins TRBV20-1 to TRBJ1-1, with D unclear. The CDR3 runs to 14 residues. Trimming stripped 3 bases from V and 1 base from J, with 12 bases between. Germline V lookup: CDR1 DFQATT, CDR2 SNEGSKA (reference sequence). CDR3 in amino acids: CSARDGKRNTEAFF. The CDR3 DNA sequence: TGCAGTGCTAGGGACGGGAAGCGGAACACTGAAGCTTTCTTT.

This rearrangement joins TRBV12-3 or TRBV12-4 to TRBJ2-1; D is ambiguous. V lost 1 base, J lost 7 bases, and 11 bases lay in between. CDR3 size: 14 residues. This CDR3 reads CASSLERARNEQFF. The CDR3 nucleotides are TGTGCCAGCAGTTTAGAACGTGCCAGGAATGAGCAGTTCTTC.

In the case of this clonotype: Germline is not matched at one junction end, which may reflect a read error. The chain combines TRBV7-9 with TRBJ2-7; a possible D gene is TRBD2 (5 bases). The V gene's germline CDR1 is SEHNR and CDR2 FQNEAQ (reference sequence). This CDR3 region has 11 residues. The CDR3 region is CAISSGYEQYF. The DNA for the CDR3 is TGTGCCATCAGCTCGGGATACGAGCAGTACTTC.

This chain joins TRBV7-9 and TRBJ1-1, with D hard to call. This CDR3 has 13 amino acids. Germline assignment: CDR1 SEHNR and CDR2 FQNEAQ (reference sequence). V lost 5 bases and J lost 12, with 19 bases in between. The CDR3 here is CASSPLSVVSPFF. CDR3 DNA: TGTGCCAGCAGCCCCCTTTCGGTGGTTAGTCCTTTCTTT. The variable domain in full, completed from reference TRBV7-9 and TRBJ1-1, reads DTGVSQNPRHKITKRGQNVTFRCDPISEHNRLYWYRQTLGQGPEFLTYFQNEAQLEKSRLLSDRFSAERPKGSFSTLEIQRTEQGDSAMYLCASSPLSVVSPFFGQGTRLTVV.